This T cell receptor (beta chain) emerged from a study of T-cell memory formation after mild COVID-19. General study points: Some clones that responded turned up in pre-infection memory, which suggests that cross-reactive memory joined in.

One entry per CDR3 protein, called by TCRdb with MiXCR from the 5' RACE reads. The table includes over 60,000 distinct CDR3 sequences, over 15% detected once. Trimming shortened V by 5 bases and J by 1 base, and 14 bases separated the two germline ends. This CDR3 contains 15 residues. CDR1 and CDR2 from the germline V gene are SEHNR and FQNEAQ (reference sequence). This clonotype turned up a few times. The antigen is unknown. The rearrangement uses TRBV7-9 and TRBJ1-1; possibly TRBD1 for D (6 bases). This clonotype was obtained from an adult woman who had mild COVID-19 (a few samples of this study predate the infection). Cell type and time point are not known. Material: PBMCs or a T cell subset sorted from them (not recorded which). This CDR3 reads CASSTRTDSNTEAFF. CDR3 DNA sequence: TGTGCCAGCAGCACTCGGACAGACTCGAACACTGAAGCTTTCTTT.